The rows below give T cell receptor beta chains drawn from one sample of a study of T-cell memory formation after mild COVID-19. TCRdb re-analysed the 5' RACE reads in MiXCR, keeping a single row per CDR3 protein. The data show 560,000 or so distinct CDR3 sequences, roughly a sixth seen once. The sample taken for sequencing was PBMCs or a T cell subset sorted from them (not recorded which). The receptors come from an adult woman who had mild COVID-19 (a few samples of this study predate the infection). Cell type and time point are not known. Each CDR3 is given with its conserved first and last residue. D genes are given only for firm matches. Where a row states a size, it is once, few, many or the class of an expanded clone; other rows omit it.

d_gene	v_gene	abundance	j_gene	CDR3nt	CDR3aa
TRBD1	TRBV5-1	NA	TRBJ2-7	TGCGCCAGCAGCTTGGCCCCCGACAGGGGCCACTACGAGCAGTACTTC	CASSLAPDRGHYEQYF
NA	TRBV6-2/TRBV6-3	few	TRBJ2-7	TGTGCCAGCAGTACTAACGGACCTTACGAGCAGTACTTC	CASSTNGPYEQYF
NA	TRBV9	NA	TRBJ1-2	TGTGCCAGCAGCGTAGACAATGGGGAGGCCGGGTATGGCTACACCTTC	CASSVDNGEAGYGYTF
NA	TRBV3-1	few	TRBJ1-1	TGTGCCAGCAGCCAAGATAGTATCGGCGGGGAAAACACTGAAGCTTTCTTT	CASSQDSIGGENTEAFF
NA	TRBV15	once	TRBJ1-1	TGTGCCACCAGCAGAAAACTCGGGAGGAACACTGAAGCTTTCTTT	CATSRKLGRNTEAFF
NA	TRBV29-1	few	TRBJ2-5	TGCAGCGTTGAGCAGGGTGAGGGGGCCCAGTACTTC	CSVEQGEGAQYF
NA	TRBV19	NA	TRBJ2-3	TGTGCCAGTAGTCCCACAGGGAAGGATGGCACAGATACGCAGTATTTT	CASSPTGKDGTDTQYF
NA	TRBV5-1	few	TRBJ2-5	TGCGCCAGCAGCTGGGGGCGGGGAGAAGAGACCCAGTACTTC	CASSWGRGEETQYF
NA	TRBV7-6	many	TRBJ2-3	TGTGCCAGCAGCCCCGGGCATTCTAGCACAGATACGCAGTATTTT	CASSPGHSSTDTQYF
TRBD2	TRBV6-1	NA	TRBJ2-1	TGTGCCACCCTCCCGGGACTAGCGGATGGTAGGCAGTTCTTC	CATLPGLADGRQFF
NA	TRBV5-6	NA	TRBJ2-6	TGTGCCAGCAGCTTTGGTCAGTCGGCTGGGGCCAACGTCCTGACTTTC	CASSFGQSAGANVLTF
TRBD1	TRBV6-6	NA	TRBJ1-1	TGTGCCAGCAGTCACCTCTGGACAGGGGAGAACACTGAAGCTTTCTTT	CASSHLWTGENTEAFF
NA	TRBV4-1	few	TRBJ1-1	TGCGCCAGCAGCCAACCTAGGTTAAACACTGAAGCTTTCTTT	CASSQPRLNTEAFF
TRBD2	TRBV12-3/TRBV12-4	NA	TRBJ2-2	TGTGCCAGCAGTGCCCCGGGACTAGCGGGGGTCATCGGGGAGCTGTTTTTT	CASSAPGLAGVIGELFF
NA	TRBV7-9	few	TRBJ2-5	TGTGCCAGCAGCTCCCACGGGACTCCTCAGACCCAGTACTTC	CASSSHGTPQTQYF
NA	TRBV12-3/TRBV12-4	NA	TRBJ1-5	TGTGCCAGCAGTTTAGGGACTCATAGCAATCAGCCCCAGCATTTT	CASSLGTHSNQPQHF
TRBD1	TRBV4-1	NA	TRBJ1-2	TGCGCCAGCAGCCAAGATGACGCAGGGGGCTGGGGCTATGGCTACACCTTC	CASSQDDAGGWGYGYTF
NA	TRBV29-1	NA	TRBJ2-1	TGCAGCGCCGGGGTGGATGAGCAGTTCTTC	CSAGVDEQFF
NA	TRBV6-2/TRBV6-3	few	TRBJ2-3	TGTGCCAGCAGAGACCCGGGACGCAGGGCTGAGACGCAGTATTTT	CASRDPGRRAETQYF
NA	TRBV24-1	NA	TRBJ2-2	TGTGCCACCAGTGAGACAACGAACACCGGGGAGCTGTTTTTT	CATSETTNTGELFF
NA	TRBV2	NA	TRBJ2-7	TGTGCCAGCAGTGAAGGGCTCCGGAAGGCCTACGAGCAGTACTTC	CASSEGLRKAYEQYF
NA	TRBV20-1	few	TRBJ2-4	TGCAGTGCCGCGTTGGCTGCGGGTGGAGACATTCAGTACTTC	CSAALAAGGDIQYF
TRBD1	TRBV24-1	NA	TRBJ1-1	TGTGCCACCAGCGCTGACAGGGACACTGAAGCTTTCTTT	CATSADRDTEAFF
NA	TRBV12-3/TRBV12-4	NA	TRBJ2-7	TGTGCCAGCAGTACAGGGCCCGGGACCTACGAGCAGTACTTC	CASSTGPGTYEQYF
NA	TRBV7-9	NA	TRBJ1-6	TGTGCCAGCAGCCCGGGGACATCTAATTCACCCCTCCACTTT	CASSPGTSNSPLHF
NA	TRBV7-9	NA	TRBJ1-3	TGTGCCAGCAGCCTTAGAAGTGTGGCCCCTGGAAACACCATATATTTT	CASSLRSVAPGNTIYF
NA	TRBV9	NA	TRBJ1-2	TGTGCCAGCAGTATACAGGGCACCTATGGCTACACCTTC	CASSIQGTYGYTF
NA	TRBV15	NA	TRBJ2-3	TGTGCCACCAGCAGAGACCGAGCAGATACGCAGTATTTT	CATSRDRADTQYF
NA	TRBV7-9	NA	TRBJ2-6	TGTGCCAGCAGAACCGTTGCGGGAAGGGATTCCTCTGGGGCCAACGTCCTGACTTTC	CASRTVAGRDSSGANVLTF
NA	TRBV10-3	NA	TRBJ1-5	TGTGCCAGCGACACCACGGATGGTCAGCCCCAGCATTTT	CASDTTDGQPQHF
NA	TRBV7-2	few	TRBJ1-3	TGTGCCAGCAGCGCAGCCAGGGACACCATATATTTT	CASSAARDTIYF
NA	TRBV18	NA	TRBJ1-1	TGTGCCAGCTCACCGAGGGACCCGGGGGCCACTGAAGCTTTCTTT	CASSPRDPGATEAFF
NA	TRBV20-1	NA	TRBJ1-2	TGCAGTGCCCCGACTTTTAACAAGGTGGTCGGGGAATCTGGCTACACCTTC	CSAPTFNKVVGESGYTF
NA	TRBV7-3	NA	TRBJ2-2	TGTGCCAGCAGCCGGATCGCGAACACCGGGGAGCTGTTTTTT	CASSRIANTGELFF
NA	TRBV3-1	few	TRBJ1-1	TGTGCCAGCAGCCCCCGGGTCATAAACACTGAAGCTTTCTTT	CASSPRVINTEAFF